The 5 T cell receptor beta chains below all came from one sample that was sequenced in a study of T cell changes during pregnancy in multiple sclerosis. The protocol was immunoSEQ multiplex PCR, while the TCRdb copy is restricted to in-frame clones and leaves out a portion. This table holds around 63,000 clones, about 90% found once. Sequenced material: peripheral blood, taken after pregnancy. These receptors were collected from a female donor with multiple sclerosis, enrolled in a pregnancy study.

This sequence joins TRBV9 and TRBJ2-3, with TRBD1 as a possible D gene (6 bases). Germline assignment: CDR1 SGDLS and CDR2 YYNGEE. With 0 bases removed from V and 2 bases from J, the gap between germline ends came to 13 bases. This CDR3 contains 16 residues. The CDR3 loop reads CASSVAPTGFTDTQYF. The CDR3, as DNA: TGTGCCAGCAGCGTAGCTCCTACAGGGTTCACAGATACGCAGTATTTT.

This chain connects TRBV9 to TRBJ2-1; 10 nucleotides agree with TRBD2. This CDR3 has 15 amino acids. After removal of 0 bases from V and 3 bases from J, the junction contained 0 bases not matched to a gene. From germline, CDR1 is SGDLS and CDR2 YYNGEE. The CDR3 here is CASSVVAGGYNEQFF. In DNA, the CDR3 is TGTGCCAGCAGCGTAGTAGCGGGAGGCTACAATGAGCAGTTCTTC.

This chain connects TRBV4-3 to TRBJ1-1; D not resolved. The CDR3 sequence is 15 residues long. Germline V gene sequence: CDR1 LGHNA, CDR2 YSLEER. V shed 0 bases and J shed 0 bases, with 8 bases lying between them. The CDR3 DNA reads TGCGCCAGCAGCCAAGATGGCGGGGTGAACACTGAAGCTTTCTTT. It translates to CASSQDGGVNTEAFF.

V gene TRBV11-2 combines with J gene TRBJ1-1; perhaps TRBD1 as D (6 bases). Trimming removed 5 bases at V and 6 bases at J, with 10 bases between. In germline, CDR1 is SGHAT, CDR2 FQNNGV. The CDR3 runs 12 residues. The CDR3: CASSTDRPEAFF. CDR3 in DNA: TGTGCCAGCAGCACTGACAGGCCTGAAGCTTTCTTT.

CDR3 amino acids: CASSFTRSADEQYF. DNA of the CDR3: TGTGCCAGCAGCTTTACCAGGTCCGCTGACGAGCAGTACTTC. The V call is TRBV5-4, the J call TRBJ2-7; D gene unclear. Per germline, CDR1 SGHNT and CDR2 YYREEE (reference sequence). The CDR3 extends over 14 amino acids. Trimming shortened V by 2 bases and J by 5 bases, and 14 bases separated the two germline ends.